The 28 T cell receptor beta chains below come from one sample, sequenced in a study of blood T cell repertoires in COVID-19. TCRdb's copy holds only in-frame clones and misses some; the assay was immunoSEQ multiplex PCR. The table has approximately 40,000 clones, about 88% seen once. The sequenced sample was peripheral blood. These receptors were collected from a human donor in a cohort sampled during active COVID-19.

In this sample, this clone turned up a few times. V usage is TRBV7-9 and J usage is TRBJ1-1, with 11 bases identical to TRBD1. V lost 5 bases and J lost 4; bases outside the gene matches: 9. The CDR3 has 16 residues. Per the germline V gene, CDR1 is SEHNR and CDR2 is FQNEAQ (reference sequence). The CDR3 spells CASSGGQGAFGTEAFF. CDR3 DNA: TGTGCCAGCAGCGGTGGACAGGGGGCGTTTGGCACTGAAGCTTTCTTT.

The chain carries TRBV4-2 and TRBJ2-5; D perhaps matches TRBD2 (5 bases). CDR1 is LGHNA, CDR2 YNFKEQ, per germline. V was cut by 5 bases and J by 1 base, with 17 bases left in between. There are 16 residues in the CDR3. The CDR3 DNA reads TGTGCCAGCAGCTCCACTTTAGGGAGCGGCCAAGAGACCCAGTACTTC. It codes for CASSSTLGSGQETQYF.

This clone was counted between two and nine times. The CDR3 region is CASSESELQYF. In DNA, the CDR3 is TGCGCCAGCAGTGAGTCGGAGCTCCAGTACTTC. The genes are TRBV10-2 and TRBJ2-5; D not certain. Germline V gives CDR1 WSHSY, CDR2 SAAADI. This CDR3 comprises 11 residues. The V end lost 0 bases, the J end lost 10 bases, and 6 bases lay between the germline ends.

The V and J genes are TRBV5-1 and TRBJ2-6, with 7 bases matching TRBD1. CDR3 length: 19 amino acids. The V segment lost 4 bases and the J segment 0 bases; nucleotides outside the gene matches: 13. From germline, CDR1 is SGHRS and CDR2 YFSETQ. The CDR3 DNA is TGCGCCAGCAGCGGGGCTTCGGACAGGTCTCACTCTGGGGCCAACGTCCTGACTTTC. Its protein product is CASSGASDRSHSGANVLTF.

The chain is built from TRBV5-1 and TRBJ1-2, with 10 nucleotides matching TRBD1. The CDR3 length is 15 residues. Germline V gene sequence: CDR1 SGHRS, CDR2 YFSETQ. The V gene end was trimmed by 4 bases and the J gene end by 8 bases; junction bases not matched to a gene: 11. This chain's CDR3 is CASSAGTGEPTGYTF. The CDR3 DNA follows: TGCGCCAGCAGCGCCGGGACAGGGGAACCCACCGGCTACACCTTC.

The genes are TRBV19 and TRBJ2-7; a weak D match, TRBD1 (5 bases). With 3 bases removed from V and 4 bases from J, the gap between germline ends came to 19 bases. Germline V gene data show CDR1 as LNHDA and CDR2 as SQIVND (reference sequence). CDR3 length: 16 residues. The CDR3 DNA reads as TGTGCCAGTAGTATGGAGCGCGGACATCCAGTTTACGAGCAGTACTTC. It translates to CASSMERGHPVYEQYF.

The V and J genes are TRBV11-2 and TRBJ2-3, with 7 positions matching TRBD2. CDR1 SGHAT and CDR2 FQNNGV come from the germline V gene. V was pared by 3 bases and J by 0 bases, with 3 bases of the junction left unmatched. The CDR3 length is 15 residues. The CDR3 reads CASSFSGTSTDTQYF. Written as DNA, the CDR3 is TGTGCCAGCAGCTTCAGCGGGACTAGCACAGATACGCAGTATTTT.

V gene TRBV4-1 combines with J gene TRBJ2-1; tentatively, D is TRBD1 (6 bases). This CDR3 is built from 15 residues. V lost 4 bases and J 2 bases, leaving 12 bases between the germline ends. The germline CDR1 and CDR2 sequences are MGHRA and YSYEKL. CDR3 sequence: CASSRGQETYNEQFF. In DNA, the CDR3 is TGCGCCAGCAGCCGGGGGCAGGAAACCTACAATGAGCAGTTCTTC.

The DNA for the CDR3 is TGTGCCAGCAGCTTGGAACGGACGCAGTATTTT. This sequence encodes CASSLERTQYF. The chain has TRBV5-4 and TRBJ2-3; D uncertain. The germline gives CDR1 SGHNT, CDR2 YYREEE (reference sequence). The ends were cut back, 0 bases at V and 9 bases at J, with 5 bases in the middle. There are 11 residues in the CDR3.

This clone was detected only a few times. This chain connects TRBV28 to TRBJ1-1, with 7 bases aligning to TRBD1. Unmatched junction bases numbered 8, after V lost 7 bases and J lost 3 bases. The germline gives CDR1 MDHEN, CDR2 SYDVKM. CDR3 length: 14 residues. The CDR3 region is CASTRFQGDTEAFF. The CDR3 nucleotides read TGTGCCAGCACCAGATTCCAGGGGGACACTGAAGCTTTCTTT.

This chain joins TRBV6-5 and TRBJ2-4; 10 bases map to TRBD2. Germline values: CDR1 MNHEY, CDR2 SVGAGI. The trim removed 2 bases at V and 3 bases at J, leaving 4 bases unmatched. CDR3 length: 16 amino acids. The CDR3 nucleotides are TGTGCCAGCAGTTACGGAGCGGGGGGGAGCAAAAACATTCAGTACTTC. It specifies CASSYGAGGSKNIQYF.

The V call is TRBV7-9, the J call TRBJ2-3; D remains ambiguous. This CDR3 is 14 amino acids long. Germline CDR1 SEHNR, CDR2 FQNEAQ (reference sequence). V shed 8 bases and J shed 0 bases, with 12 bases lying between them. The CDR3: CASPAADSTDTQYF. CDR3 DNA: TGTGCCAGCCCCGCGGCTGATAGCACAGATACGCAGTATTTT.

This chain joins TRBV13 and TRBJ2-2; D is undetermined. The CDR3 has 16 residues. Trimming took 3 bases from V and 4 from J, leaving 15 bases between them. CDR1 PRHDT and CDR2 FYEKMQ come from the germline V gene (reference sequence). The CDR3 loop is CASSLRSGRPTGELFF. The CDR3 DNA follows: TGTGCCAGCAGCTTGCGTAGTGGCAGGCCCACCGGGGAGCTGTTTTTT.

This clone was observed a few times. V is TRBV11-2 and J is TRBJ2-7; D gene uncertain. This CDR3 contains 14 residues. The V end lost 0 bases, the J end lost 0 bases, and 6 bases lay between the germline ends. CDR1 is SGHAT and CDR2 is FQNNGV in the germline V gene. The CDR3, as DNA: TGTGCCAGCAGCTTAGACCCTAGCTCCTACGAGCAGTACTTC. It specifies CASSLDPSSYEQYF.

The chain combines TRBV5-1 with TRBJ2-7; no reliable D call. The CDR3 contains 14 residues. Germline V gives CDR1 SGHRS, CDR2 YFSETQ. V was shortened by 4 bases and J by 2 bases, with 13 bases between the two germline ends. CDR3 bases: TGCGCCAGCAGCACCCGACCACAGACCTACGAGCAGTACTTC. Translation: CASSTRPQTYEQYF.

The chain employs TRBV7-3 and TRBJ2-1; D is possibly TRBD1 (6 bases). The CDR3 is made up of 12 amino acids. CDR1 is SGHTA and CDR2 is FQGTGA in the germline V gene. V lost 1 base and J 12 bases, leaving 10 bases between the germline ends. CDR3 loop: CASSLKGDAQFF. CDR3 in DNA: TGTGCCAGCAGCTTAAAGGGGGATGCGCAGTTCTTC.

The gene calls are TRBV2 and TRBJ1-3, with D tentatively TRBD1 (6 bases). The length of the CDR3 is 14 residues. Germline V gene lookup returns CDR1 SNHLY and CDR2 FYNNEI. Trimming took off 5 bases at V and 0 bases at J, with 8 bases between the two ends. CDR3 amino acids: CASSTGPSGNTIYF. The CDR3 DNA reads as TGTGCCAGCAGTACAGGGCCCTCTGGAAACACCATATATTTT.

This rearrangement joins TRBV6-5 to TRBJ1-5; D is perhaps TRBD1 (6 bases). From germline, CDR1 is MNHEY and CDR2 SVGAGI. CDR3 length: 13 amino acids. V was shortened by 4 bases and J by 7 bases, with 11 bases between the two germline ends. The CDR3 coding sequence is TGTGCCAGCAGTTCAGGGGCAGGACAGCCCCAGCATTTT. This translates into CASSSGAGQPQHF.

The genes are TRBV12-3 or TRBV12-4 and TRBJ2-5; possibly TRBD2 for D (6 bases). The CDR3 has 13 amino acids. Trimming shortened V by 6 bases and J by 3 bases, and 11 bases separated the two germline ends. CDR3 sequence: CASRSGTEETQYF. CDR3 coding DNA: TGTGCCAGCAGATCCGGGACTGAAGAGACCCAGTACTTC.

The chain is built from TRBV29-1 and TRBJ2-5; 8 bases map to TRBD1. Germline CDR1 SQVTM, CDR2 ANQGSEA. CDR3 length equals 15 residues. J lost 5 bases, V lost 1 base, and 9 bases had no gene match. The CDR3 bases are TGCAGCGTTGAAGGGGACAGGCACGGTTCGGAGACCCAGTACTTC. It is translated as CSVEGDRHGSETQYF.

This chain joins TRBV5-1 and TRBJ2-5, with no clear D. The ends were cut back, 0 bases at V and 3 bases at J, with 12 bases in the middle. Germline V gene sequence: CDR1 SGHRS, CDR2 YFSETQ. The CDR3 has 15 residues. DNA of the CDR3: TGCGCCAGCAGCTTGGATGGAGCCTCAAAAGAGACCCAGTACTTC. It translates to CASSLDGASKETQYF.

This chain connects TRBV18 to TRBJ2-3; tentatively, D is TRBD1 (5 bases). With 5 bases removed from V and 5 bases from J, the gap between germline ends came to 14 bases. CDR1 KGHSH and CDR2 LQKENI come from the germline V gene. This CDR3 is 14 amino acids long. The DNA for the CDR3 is TGTGCCAGCTCATCGACAGCCCAGGGAGATACGCAGTATTTT. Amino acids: CASSSTAQGDTQYF.

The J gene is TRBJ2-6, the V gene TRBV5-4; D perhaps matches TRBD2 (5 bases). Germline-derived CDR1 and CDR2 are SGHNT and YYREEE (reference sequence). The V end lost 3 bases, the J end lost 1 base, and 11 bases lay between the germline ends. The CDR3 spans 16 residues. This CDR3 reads CASSSFRGSGANVLTF. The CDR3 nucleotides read TGTGCCAGCAGCTCCTTTCGAGGGTCTGGGGCCAACGTCCTGACTTTC.

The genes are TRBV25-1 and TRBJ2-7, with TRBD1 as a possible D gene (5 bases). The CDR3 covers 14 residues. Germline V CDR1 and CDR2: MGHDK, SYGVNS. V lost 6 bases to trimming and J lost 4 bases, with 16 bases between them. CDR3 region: CASRTDSPRYEQYF. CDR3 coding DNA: TGTGCCAGCAGGACAGACAGCCCGCGGTACGAGCAGTACTTC.

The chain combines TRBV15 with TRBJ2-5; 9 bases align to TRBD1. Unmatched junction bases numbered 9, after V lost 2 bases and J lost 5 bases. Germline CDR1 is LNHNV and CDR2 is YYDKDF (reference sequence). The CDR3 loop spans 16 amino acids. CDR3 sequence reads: CATSRKPGQGLETQYF. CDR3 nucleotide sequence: TGTGCCACCAGCAGAAAACCGGGACAGGGACTGGAGACCCAGTACTTC.

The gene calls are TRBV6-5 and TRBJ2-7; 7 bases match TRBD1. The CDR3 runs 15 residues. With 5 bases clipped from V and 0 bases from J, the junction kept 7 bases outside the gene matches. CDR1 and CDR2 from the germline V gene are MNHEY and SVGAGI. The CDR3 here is CASSLKGQDSYEQYF. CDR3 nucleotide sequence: TGTGCCAGCAGTCTTAAAGGACAGGACTCCTACGAGCAGTACTTC.

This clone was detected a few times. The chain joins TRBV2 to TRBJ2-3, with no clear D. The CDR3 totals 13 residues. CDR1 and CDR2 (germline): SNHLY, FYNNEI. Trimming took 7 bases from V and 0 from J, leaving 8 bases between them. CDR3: CASNQISTDTQYF. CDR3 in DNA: TGTGCCAGCAACCAGATAAGCACAGATACGCAGTATTTT.

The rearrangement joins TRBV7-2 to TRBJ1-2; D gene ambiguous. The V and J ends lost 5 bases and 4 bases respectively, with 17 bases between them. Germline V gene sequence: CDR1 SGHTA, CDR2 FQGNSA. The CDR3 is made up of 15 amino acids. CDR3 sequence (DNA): TGTGCCAGCAGCCGTAGTCCGGGTGGAAGCTATGGCTACACCTTC. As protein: CASSRSPGGSYGYTF.